This TCR beta chain comes out of a study of blood T cells in healthy people across ages. This CDR3 comprises 13 residues. Germline V gene data show CDR1 as SGHTA and CDR2 as FQGTGA. V lost 5 bases and J lost 8, with 16 bases in between. A sample-barcoded 5' primer and a J-beta primer mix were used in a second PCR of about 7 to 12 cycles. TCRdb recomputed calls from the 5' RACE reads with MiXCR, one row per CDR3 protein. The table has around 1,800,000 distinct CDR3 sequences, roughly two fifths seen once. The clonotype originates from a human donor in good health. The sequenced sample consisted of blood. The chain links TRBV7-3 to TRBJ2-7; no reliable D call. The CDR3 DNA follows: TGTGCCAGCAGCCAGAGCAGTATGAGTAAGCAGTACTTC. Translated: CASSQSSMSKQYF.